This TCR beta chain was sequenced for a study of neurological immune-mediated disorders. One entry per CDR3 protein, called by TCRdb with MiXCR from the 5' RACE reads. Among about 49,000 distinct CDR3 sequences, 9% to 10% were seen once, and the ten largest hold 1.6%. Study-level findings and limits: Private repertoires in all groups were suggested, as expanded clones shared no CDR3 amino acid sequences across subjects.

Stated time point: longitudinal time-point 1 (baseline). The unsorted libraries were prepared from 2 million PBMCs (stored at -80 C). Germline lookup yields CDR1 MNHEY and CDR2 SVGAGI. Trimming cost V 5 bases and J 0 bases; bases outside gene matches: 7. The CDR3 spans 17 residues. This clonotype has at least ten counts. Its cognate antigen is unknown. The V call is TRBV6-5, the J call TRBJ1-3; TRBD1 agrees at 10 bases. The clonotype was recovered from a woman between 40 and 50 years old in good health. Sequenced input: PBMCs. The CDR3 nucleotides are TGTGCCAGCAGTAGGACAGGGGGTCCTACCTCTGGAAACACCATATATTTT. This translates into CASSRTGGPTSGNTIYF.